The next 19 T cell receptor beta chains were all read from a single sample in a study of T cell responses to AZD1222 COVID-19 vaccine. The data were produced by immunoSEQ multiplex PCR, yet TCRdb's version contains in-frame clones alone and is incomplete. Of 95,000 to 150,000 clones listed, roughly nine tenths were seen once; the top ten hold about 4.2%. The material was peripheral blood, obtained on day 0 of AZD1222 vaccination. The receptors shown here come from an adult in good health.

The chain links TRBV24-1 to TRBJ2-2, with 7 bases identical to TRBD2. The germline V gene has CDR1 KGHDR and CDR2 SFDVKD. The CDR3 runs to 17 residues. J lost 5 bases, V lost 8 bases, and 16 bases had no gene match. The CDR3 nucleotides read TGTGCCACCACCGGCCCCCCTTCTAGCGGATCTACCGGGGAGCTGTTTTTT. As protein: CATTGPPSSGSTGELFF.

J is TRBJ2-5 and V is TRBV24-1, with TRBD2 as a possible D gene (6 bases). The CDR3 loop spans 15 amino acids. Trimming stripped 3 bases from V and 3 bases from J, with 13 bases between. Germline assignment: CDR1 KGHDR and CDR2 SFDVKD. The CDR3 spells CATSDIGGGKETQYF. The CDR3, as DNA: TGTGCCACCAGTGATATCGGCGGAGGGAAAGAGACCCAGTACTTC.

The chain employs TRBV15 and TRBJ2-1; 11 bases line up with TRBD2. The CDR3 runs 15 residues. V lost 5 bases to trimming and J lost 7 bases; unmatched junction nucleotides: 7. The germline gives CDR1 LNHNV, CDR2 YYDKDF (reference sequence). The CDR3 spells CATSPTSGSSNEQFF. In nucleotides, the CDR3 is TGTGCCACCAGCCCCACTAGCGGGAGCAGTAATGAGCAGTTCTTC.

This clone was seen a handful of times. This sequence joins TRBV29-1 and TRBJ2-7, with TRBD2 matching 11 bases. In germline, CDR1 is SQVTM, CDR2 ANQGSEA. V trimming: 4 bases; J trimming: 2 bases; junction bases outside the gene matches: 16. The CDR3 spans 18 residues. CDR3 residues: CSVAALGVPSGRTYEQYF. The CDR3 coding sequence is TGCAGCGTTGCCGCGCTAGGTGTTCCTAGCGGGAGGACCTACGAGCAGTACTTC.

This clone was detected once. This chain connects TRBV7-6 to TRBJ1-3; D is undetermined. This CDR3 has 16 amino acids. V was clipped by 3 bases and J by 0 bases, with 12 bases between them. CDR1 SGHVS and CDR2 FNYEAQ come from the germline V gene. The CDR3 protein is CASSFSGLLSGNTIYF. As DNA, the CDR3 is TGTGCCAGCAGCTTTTCGGGCCTCCTCTCTGGAAACACCATATATTTT.

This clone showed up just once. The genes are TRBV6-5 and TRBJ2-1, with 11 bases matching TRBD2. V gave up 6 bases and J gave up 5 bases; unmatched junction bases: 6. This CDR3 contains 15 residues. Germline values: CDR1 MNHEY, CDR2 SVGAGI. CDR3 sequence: CASRNGLAGNNEQFF. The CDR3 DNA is TGTGCCAGCAGAAACGGACTAGCGGGTAACAATGAGCAGTTCTTC.

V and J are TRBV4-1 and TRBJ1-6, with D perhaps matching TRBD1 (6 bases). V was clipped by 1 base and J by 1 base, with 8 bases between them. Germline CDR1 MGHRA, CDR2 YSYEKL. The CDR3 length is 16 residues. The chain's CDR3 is CASSQGGASYNSPLHF. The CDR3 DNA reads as TGCGCCAGCAGCCAAGGGGGGGCGTCCTATAATTCACCCCTCCACTTT.

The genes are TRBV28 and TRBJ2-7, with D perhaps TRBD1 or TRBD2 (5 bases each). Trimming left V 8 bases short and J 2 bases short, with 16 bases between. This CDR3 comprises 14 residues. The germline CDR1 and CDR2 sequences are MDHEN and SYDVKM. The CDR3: CASGFRDRPYEQYF. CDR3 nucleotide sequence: TGTGCCAGCGGATTCAGGGACCGCCCCTACGAGCAGTACTTC.

The CDR3: CASSRLAGQGGEQYF. CDR3 bases: TGCGCCAGCAGCCGACTAGCAGGCCAAGGGGGCGAGCAGTACTTC. The genes are TRBV5-1 and TRBJ2-7, with D possibly being TRBD2 (7 bases). With 4 bases removed from V and 6 bases from J, the gap between germline ends came to 20 bases. This CDR3 has 15 residues. Germline loops: CDR1 SGHRS, CDR2 YFSETQ.

In DNA form, the CDR3 reads TGCAGCTTCGGGGATAGGACAGCTCAAGAGACCCAGTACTTC. Translating it yields CSFGDRTAQETQYF. The chain links TRBV29-1 to TRBJ2-5; possible D gene TRBD1, 6 bases. The V and J ends lost 8 bases and 2 bases respectively, with 18 bases between them. The V gene's germline CDR1 is SQVTM and CDR2 ANQGSEA. This CDR3 has 14 residues. Full variable domain (missing parts from reference TRBV29-1 and TRBJ2-5): SAVISQKPSRDICQRGTSLTIQCQVDSQVTMMFWYRQQPGQSLTLIATANQGSEATYESGFVIDKFPISRPNLTFSTLTVSNMSPEDSSIYLCSFGDRTAQETQYFGPGTRLLVL.

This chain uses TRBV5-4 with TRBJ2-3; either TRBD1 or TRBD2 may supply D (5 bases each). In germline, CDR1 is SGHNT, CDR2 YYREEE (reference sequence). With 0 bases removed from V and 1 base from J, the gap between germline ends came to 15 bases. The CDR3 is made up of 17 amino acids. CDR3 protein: CASSLGGPGVGTDTQYF. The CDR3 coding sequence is TGTGCCAGCAGCTTGGGGGGACCCGGGGTCGGCACAGATACGCAGTATTTT.

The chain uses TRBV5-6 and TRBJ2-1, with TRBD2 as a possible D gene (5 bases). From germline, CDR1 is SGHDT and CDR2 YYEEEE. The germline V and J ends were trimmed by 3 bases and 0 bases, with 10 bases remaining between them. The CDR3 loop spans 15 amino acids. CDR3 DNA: TGTGCCAGCAGCTCGGGGTGGAGCTCCTACAATGAGCAGTTCTTC. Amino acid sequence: CASSSGWSSYNEQFF.

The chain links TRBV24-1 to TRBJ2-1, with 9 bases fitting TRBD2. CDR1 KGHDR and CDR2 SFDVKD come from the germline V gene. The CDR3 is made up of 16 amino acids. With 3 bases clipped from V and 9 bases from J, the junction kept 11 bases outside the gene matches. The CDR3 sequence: CATSDLNRGRVGEQFF. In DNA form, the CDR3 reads TGTGCCACCAGTGATCTTAATCGCGGGAGGGTGGGTGAGCAGTTCTTC.

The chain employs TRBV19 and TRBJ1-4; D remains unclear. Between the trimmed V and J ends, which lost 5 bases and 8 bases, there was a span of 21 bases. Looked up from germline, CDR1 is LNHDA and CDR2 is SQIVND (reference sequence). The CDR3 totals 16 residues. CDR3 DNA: TGTGCCAGTAGTGCGGCCTCTACGGGAACGCGGGAAAAACTGTTTTTT. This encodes CASSAASTGTREKLFF.

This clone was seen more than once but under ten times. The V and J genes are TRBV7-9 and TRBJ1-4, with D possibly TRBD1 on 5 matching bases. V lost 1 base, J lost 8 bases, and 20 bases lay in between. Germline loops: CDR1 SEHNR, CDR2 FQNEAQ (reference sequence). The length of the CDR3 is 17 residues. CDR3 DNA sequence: TGTGCCAGCAGCTTAGACTCGGGGGGGTCAGAAAGGGAAAAACTGTTTTTT. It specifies CASSLDSGGSEREKLFF. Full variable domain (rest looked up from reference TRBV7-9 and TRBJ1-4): DTGVSQNPRHKITKRGQNVTFRCDPISEHNRLYWYRQTLGQGPEFLTYFQNEAQLEKSRLLSDRFSAERPKGSFSTLEIQRTEQGDSAMYLCASSLDSGGSEREKLFFGSGTQLSVL.

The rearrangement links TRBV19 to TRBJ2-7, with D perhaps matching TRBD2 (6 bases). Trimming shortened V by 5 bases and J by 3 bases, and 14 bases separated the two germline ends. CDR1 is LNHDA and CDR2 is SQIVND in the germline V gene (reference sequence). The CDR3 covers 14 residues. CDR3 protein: CASSLGGRYYEQYF. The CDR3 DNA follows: TGTGCCAGTAGTCTCGGGGGAAGATACTACGAGCAGTACTTC.

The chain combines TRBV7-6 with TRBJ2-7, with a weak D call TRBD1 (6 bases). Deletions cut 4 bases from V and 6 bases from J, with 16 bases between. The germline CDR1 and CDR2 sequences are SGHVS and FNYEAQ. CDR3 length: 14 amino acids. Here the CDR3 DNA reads TGTGCCAGCAGCTCCCATGGGGGCCTAAGCGAGCAGTACTTC. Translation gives CASSSHGGLSEQYF.

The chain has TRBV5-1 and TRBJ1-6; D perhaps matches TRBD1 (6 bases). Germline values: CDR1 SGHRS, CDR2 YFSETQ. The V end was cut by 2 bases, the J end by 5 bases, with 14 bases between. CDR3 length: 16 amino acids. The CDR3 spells CASSLGGSMNNSPLHF. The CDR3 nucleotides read TGCGCCAGCAGCTTAGGGGGTTCCATGAATAATTCACCCCTCCACTTT.

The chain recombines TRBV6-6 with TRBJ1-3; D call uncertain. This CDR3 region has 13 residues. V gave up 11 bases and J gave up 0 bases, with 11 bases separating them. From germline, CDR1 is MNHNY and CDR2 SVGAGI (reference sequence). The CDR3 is CAAGPGSGNTIYF. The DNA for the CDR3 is TGTGCCGCCGGGCCAGGCTCTGGAAACACCATATATTTT.